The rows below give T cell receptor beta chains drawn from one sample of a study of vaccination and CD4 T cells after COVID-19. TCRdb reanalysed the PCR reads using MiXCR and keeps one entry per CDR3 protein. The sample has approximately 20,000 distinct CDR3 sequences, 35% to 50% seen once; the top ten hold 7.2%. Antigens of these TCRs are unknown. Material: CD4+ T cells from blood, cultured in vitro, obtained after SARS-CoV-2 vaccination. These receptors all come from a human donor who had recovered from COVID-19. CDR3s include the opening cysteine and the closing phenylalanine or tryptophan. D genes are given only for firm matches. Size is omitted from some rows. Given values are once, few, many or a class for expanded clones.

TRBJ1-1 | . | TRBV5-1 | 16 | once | CASSLYGIGRNTEAFF | TGCGCCAGCAGCTTGTACGGCATAGGAAGGAACACTGAAGCTTTCTTT
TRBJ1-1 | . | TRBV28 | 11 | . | CASANRAEAFF | TGTGCCAGCGCCAACAGGGCTGAAGCTTTCTTT
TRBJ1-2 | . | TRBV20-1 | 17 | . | CSARDLGWQGVNYGYTF | TGCAGTGCTAGAGATCTTGGGTGGCAGGGAGTTAACTATGGCTACACCTTC
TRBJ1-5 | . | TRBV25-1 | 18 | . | CASRHSKASPYSNQPQHF | TGTGCCAGCAGGCATTCTAAGGCCAGCCCCTATAGCAATCAGCCCCAGCATTTT
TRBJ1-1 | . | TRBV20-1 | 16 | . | CSARDGALSTNTEAFF | TGCAGTGCTAGAGATGGGGCACTAAGCACGAACACTGAAGCTTTCTTT
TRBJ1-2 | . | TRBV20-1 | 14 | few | CSARRGQDEYGYTF | TGCAGTGCTAGACGGGGTCAAGATGAATATGGCTACACCTTC
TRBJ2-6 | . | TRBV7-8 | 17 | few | CASSLAGRVSGANVLTF | TGTGCCAGCAGCTTAGCAGGTCGGGTCTCTGGGGCCAACGTCCTGACTTTC
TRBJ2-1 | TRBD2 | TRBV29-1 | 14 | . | CSVVILAVYNEQFF | TGCAGCGTTGTTATACTAGCGGTTTACAATGAGCAGTTCTTC
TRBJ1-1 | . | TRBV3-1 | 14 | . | CASSRKGFSTEAFF | TGTGCCAGCAGCCGAAAGGGCTTTTCCACTGAAGCTTTCTTT
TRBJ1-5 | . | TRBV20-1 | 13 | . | CSARIGRDQPQHF | TGCAGTGCTAGAATTGGGCGGGATCAGCCCCAGCATTTT
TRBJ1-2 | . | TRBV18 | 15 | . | CASSPLIDSNYGYTF | TGTGCCAGCTCACCATTAATCGACAGCAACTATGGCTACACCTTC
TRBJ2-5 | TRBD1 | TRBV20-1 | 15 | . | CSASAGTGSPETQYF | TGCAGTGCTTCTGCCGGGACAGGGAGTCCTGAGACCCAGTACTTC
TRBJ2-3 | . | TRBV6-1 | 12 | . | CASRPDGDTQYF | TGTGCCAGCAGACCCGACGGAGATACGCAGTATTTT
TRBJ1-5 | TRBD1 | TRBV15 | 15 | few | CATSGGTVLNQPQHF | TGTGCCACCAGCGGGGGGACAGTGCTAAATCAGCCCCAGCATTTT
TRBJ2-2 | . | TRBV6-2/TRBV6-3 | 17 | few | CASSYFTSRVDTGELFF | TGTGCCAGCAGTTACTTTACGAGTAGGGTGGACACCGGGGAGCTGTTTTTT
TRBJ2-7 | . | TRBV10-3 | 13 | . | CAIKEDGSYEQYF | TGTGCCATCAAAGAAGACGGATCCTACGAGCAGTACTTC
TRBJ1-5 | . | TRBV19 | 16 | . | CASSIGQPRDYQPQHF | TGTGCCAGTAGTATAGGGCAGCCTAGGGACTATCAGCCCCAGCATTTT
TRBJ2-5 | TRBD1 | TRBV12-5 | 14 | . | CASGPGTGRETQYF | TGTGCTAGTGGTCCTGGGACAGGGAGAGAGACCCAGTACTTC
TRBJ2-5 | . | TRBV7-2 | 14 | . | CASSLALAVETQYF | TGTGCCAGCAGCTTAGCCCTAGCAGTAGAGACCCAGTACTTC
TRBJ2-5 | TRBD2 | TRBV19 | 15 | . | CASSIVLAGGETQYF | TGTGCCAGTAGTATCGTACTAGCGGGAGGAGAGACCCAGTACTTC
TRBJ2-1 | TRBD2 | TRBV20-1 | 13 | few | CSASLLAGNEQFF | TGCAGTGCTAGTCTTCTAGCGGGCAATGAGCAGTTCTTC
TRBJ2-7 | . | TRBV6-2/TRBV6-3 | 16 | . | CASSDSRDTRLHEQYF | TGTGCCAGCAGTGACAGCCGGGACACCAGGCTCCACGAGCAGTACTTC
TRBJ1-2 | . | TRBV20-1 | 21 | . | CSARDMTGHREQYFGPGGYTF | .
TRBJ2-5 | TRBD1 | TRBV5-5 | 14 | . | CASSRITGVETQYF | TGTGCCAGCAGCCGTATTACAGGGGTGGAGACCCAGTACTTC
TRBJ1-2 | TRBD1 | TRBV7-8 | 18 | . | CASSLVVLQGETNYGYTF | TGTGCCAGCAGCTTAGTCGTTTTGCAGGGGGAGACTAACTATGGCTACACCTTC
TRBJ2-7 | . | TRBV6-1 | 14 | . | CASSDVRSAYEQYF | TGTGCCAGCAGTGATGTCAGATCGGCCTACGAGCAGTACTTC
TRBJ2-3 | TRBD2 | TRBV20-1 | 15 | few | CSASALAGTRDTQYF | TGCAGTGCTAGTGCACTAGCGGGAACTCGGGATACGCAGTATTTT